The clone carrying this TCR beta chain was seen more than once but under ten times. After removal of 1 base from V and 4 bases from J, the junction contained 6 bases not matched to a gene. Germline CDR1 reads LGHNA; CDR2 reads YSLEER. The CDR3 has 16 residues. This entry is derived from a study of blood T cells in healthy people across ages. Extraction yielded at least 5.5 micrograms of total RNA per sample. Primers used in a second PCR of about 7 to 12 cycles were a sample-barcoded 5' primer and a J-beta primer mix. TCRdb re-called the 5' RACE reads through MiXCR, storing one row per CDR3 protein. The repertoire holds almost 550,000 distinct CDR3 sequences, with 24% as singletons. These data also featured in a second study, about T cells of mothers and their children. That work adds: Three healthy Caucasian mothers served as donors, and their six children did as well.

The sample comprised blood. This chain uses TRBV4-3 with TRBJ1-1; TRBD1 agrees at 10 bases. The clonotype was recovered from a boy aged 10-17 years in good health. CDR3 DNA: TGCGCCAGCAGCCAAGTGGCGACAGGGGGCTTCACTGAAGCTTTCTTT. Protein sequence: CASSQVATGGFTEAFF.